The 17 T cell receptor beta chains presented below share a single source sample, sequenced in a study of shared T cell receptors in the human thymus. Sequencing was performed with immunoSEQ multiplex PCR; in TCRdb, only in-frame clones are kept and a portion is missing. The sample includes approximately 760,000 clones, roughly 88% of them seen just once. These same records also appear under a second study, on human thymus T cells.

The material sequenced was thymocytes. The receptors stem from a girl in the first two years of life with a congenital heart defect.

The sample holds one count of this clone. The chain joins TRBV7-9 to TRBJ1-2; 10 bases align to TRBD1. The V gene end was trimmed by 3 bases and the J gene end by 8 bases; junction bases not matched to a gene: 3. The CDR3 contains 13 residues. Germline V gives CDR1 SEHNR, CDR2 FQNEAQ (reference sequence). The CDR3 sequence: CASSLRDRGGYTF. The CDR3 nucleotides read TGTGCCAGCAGCTTGCGGGACAGGGGAGGCTACACCTTC.

This clone was recorded a few times. V usage is TRBV5-1 and J usage is TRBJ1-6, with D maybe TRBD1 (5 bases). Trimming cost V 2 bases and J 1 base, with 10 bases left between them. Germline CDR1 is SGHRS and CDR2 is YFSETQ. The CDR3 is 16 residues long. Here the CDR3 DNA reads TGCGCCAGCAGCTTAAACAGGAGTTCCTATAATTCACCCCTCCACTTT. This translates into CASSLNRSSYNSPLHF.

The chain carries TRBV27 and TRBJ2-7, with 7 bases aligning to TRBD1. Trimming at V came to 3 bases and at J to 2 bases, leaving 1 base not matched to a gene. Germline CDR1 MNHEY, CDR2 SMNVEV (reference sequence). CDR3 length: 13 residues. CDR3 DNA: TGTGCCAGCAGTTTGGGACAGACCTACGAGCAGTACTTC. It encodes CASSLGQTYEQYF.

The V gene is TRBV5-6, the J gene TRBJ1-4, with unresolved D. Trimming cost V 3 bases and J 5 bases, with 8 bases left between them. This CDR3 contains 13 residues. In germline, CDR1 is SGHDT, CDR2 YYEEEE. DNA of the CDR3: TGTGCCAGCAGCTCGGTCCTCAATGAAAAACTGTTTTTT. Its translation is CASSSVLNEKLFF.

The chain is built from TRBV16 and TRBJ1-1; D perhaps matches TRBD1 (5 bases). Deletions cut 0 bases from V and 2 bases from J, with 13 bases between. Germline assignment: CDR1 KGHSY and CDR2 FQNENV. The CDR3 length is 16 residues. The CDR3 DNA reads TGTGCCAGCAGCCAATCGGTTGGACACCCAAACACTGAAGCTTTCTTT. Translating it yields CASSQSVGHPNTEAFF.

This rearrangement joins TRBV14 to TRBJ2-7; TRBD1 might be the D (6 bases). The CDR3 is 15 amino acids. Germline assignment: CDR1 SGHDN and CDR2 FVKESK. Between the trimmed V and J ends, which lost 4 bases and 1 base, there was a span of 14 bases. The CDR3 spells CASSLEGQGSYEQYF. In nucleotides, the CDR3 is TGTGCCAGCAGCCTCGAAGGGCAGGGGTCCTACGAGCAGTACTTC. Full variable domain (rest looked up from reference TRBV14 and TRBJ2-7): EAGVTQFPSHSVIEKGQTVTLRCDPISGHDNLYWYRRVMGKEIKFLLHFVKESKQDESGMPNNRFLAERTGGTYSTLKVQPAELEDSGVYFCASSLEGQGSYEQYFGPGTRLTVT.

This clone was counted once. The genes are TRBV9 and TRBJ2-3; D is perhaps TRBD2 (6 bases). V shed 0 bases and J shed 3 bases, with 20 bases lying between them. Germline CDR1 reads SGDLS; CDR2 reads YYNGEE. CDR3 size: 18 residues. For the CDR3, the DNA is TGTGCCAGCAGCGTAGAAAAAGAGGGCAGGGAGGTGACAGATACGCAGTATTTT. It yields the protein CASSVEKEGREVTDTQYF.

This clone has just one count. V and J are TRBV16 and TRBJ2-3; D is unresolved. Germline V lookup: CDR1 KGHSY, CDR2 FQNENV. CDR3 length: 16 residues. Trimming took off 0 bases at V and 2 bases at J, with 12 bases between the two ends. The CDR3 bases are TGTGCCAGCAGCCAATCACTCTACCCCCCCACAGATACGCAGTATTTT. Amino acid sequence: CASSQSLYPPTDTQYF. Complete variable domain (other parts from reference TRBV16 and TRBJ2-3): GEEVAQTPKHLVRGEGQKAKLYCAPIKGHSYVFWYQQVLKNEFKFLISFQNENVFDETGMPKERFSAKCLPNSPCSLEIQATKLEDSAVYFCASSQSLYPPTDTQYFGPGTRLTVL.

J is TRBJ1-1 and V is TRBV7-2, with D maybe TRBD1 (6 bases). CDR1 SGHTA and CDR2 FQGNSA come from the germline V gene. The CDR3 is made up of 14 amino acids. Trimming took 6 bases from V and 5 from J, leaving 16 bases between them. CDR3 region: CASSPTGGRTEAFF. CDR3 sequence (DNA): TGTGCCAGCAGTCCAACGGGGGGCCGGACTGAAGCTTTCTTT.

The chain is built from TRBV5-4 and TRBJ1-2; 9 positions agree with TRBD1. CDR1 and CDR2 (germline): SGHNT, YYREEE (reference sequence). The V segment lost 2 bases and the J segment 1 base; nucleotides outside the gene matches: 12. This CDR3 is 18 amino acids long. In nucleotides, the CDR3 is TGTGCCAGCAGCTTATCGAGGGGTTCGACAGGGGGTAACTATGGCTACACCTTC. Its translation: CASSLSRGSTGGNYGYTF. The full variable domain, in which reference TRBV5-4 and TRBJ1-2 provide the parts outside the CDR3, is ETGVTQSPTHLIKTRGQQVTLRCSSQSGHNTVSWYQQALGQGPQFIFQYYREEENGRGNFPPRFSGLQFPNYSSELNVNALELDDSALYLCASSLSRGSTGGNYGYTFGSGTRLTVV.

This clone has a single count. At one end the junction does not follow the germline gene, possibly because of a read error. The V and J genes are TRBV5-1 and TRBJ2-1, with TRBD1 identical over 10 bases. Germline lookup yields CDR1 SGHRS and CDR2 YFSETQ. The CDR3 runs to 14 residues. Here the CDR3 reads CASSPEKETGQGLF. Here the CDR3 DNA reads TGCGCCAGCAGCCCGGAGAAGGAAACGGGACAGGGGCTCTTC. The whole variable domain, remainder taken from reference TRBV5-1 and TRBJ2-1, is KAGVTQTPRYLIKTRGQQVTLSCSPISGHRSVSWYQQTPGQGLQFLFEYFSETQRNKGNFPGRFSGRQFSNSRSEMNVSTLELGDSALYLCASSPEKETGQGLFGPGTRLTVL.

The chain couples TRBV7-8 to TRBJ1-1; TRBD1 aligns across 7 bases. After removal of 10 bases from V and 0 bases from J, the junction contained 8 bases not matched to a gene. Germline loops: CDR1 SGHVS, CDR2 FQNEAQ. The CDR3 is 14 residues long. CDR3 amino acids: CATQDRPMNTEAFF. CDR3 DNA sequence: TGTGCCACCCAGGACAGGCCGATGAACACTGAAGCTTTCTTT.

The chain has TRBV4-1 and TRBJ2-2; 7 nucleotides match TRBD1. The CDR3 has 16 residues. V gave up 6 bases and J gave up 1 base; unmatched junction bases: 8. CDR1 is MGHRA and CDR2 is YSYEKL in the germline V gene. The CDR3 nucleotides are TGCGCCAGCAGATCAACAGGGGCCCTGAACACCGGGGAGCTGTTTTTT. Encoded protein: CASRSTGALNTGELFF.

The chain links TRBV15 to TRBJ1-4; the D gene is possibly TRBD1 (5 bases). Trimming stripped 1 base from V and 2 bases from J, with 17 bases between. CDR3 length: 18 amino acids. CDR1 and CDR2 from the germline V gene are LNHNV and YYDKDF (reference sequence). Here the CDR3 reads CATSRAGGGRTTNEKLFF. The DNA of the CDR3 is TGTGCCACCAGCAGAGCTGGGGGAGGGAGAACTACTAATGAAAAACTGTTTTTT.

The chain combines TRBV11-2 with TRBJ1-2, with a tentative D call TRBD1 (6 bases). The CDR3 is 13 residues long. Trimming removed 6 bases from V and 8 bases from J, with 16 bases in between. CDR1 and CDR2 from the germline V gene are SGHAT and FQNNGV. The CDR3 bases are TGTGCCAGCAGTTGGGGCAGGGGCTCCGGCTACACCTTC. Its translation: CASSWGRGSGYTF.

This chain joins TRBV5-6 and TRBJ1-1, with 11 bases that match TRBD1. Germline assignment: CDR1 SGHDT and CDR2 YYEEEE. The CDR3 is 16 residues long. V was pared by 4 bases and J by 2 bases, with 7 bases of the junction left unmatched. CDR3 coding DNA: TGTGCCAGCAGCCCCCGGGACAGGGGGTTAAACACTGAAGCTTTCTTT. As protein: CASSPRDRGLNTEAFF.

This chain joins TRBV5-1 and TRBJ2-7, with a possible D match to TRBD2 (7 bases). This CDR3 region has 14 residues. Germline V gene data show CDR1 as SGHRS and CDR2 as YFSETQ. The germline V and J ends were trimmed by 4 bases and 5 bases, with 16 bases remaining between them. This chain's CDR3 is CASSHRDYRDEQYF. In DNA form, the CDR3 reads TGCGCCAGCAGCCACAGGGACTATCGAGACGAGCAGTACTTC.